A selection of T cell receptor beta chains follows, all from one sample in a study of identical twins. TCRdb re-called the 5' RACE reads with MiXCR, one entry per CDR3 protein. In the table there are roughly 720,000 distinct CDR3 sequences, roughly 18% of which are singletons. These data also featured in a second study, about T cells expressing NK-cell markers.

The sequencing input was PBMCs. The receptors stem from a woman aged 18-29 years in good health. Both conserved end residues are part of each CDR3. The order of the fields is D gene, J gene, V gene, clone size, CDR3 DNA, CDR3 protein. D genes are given only for firm matches. The size of a clone is reported for some rows only, either as once, few or many, or as a class for expanded clones.

D: NA
J: TRBJ2-7
V: TRBV7-9
size: NA
DNA: TGTGCCAGCAGCTTAGCCGGCAGGCCCTCCTACGAGCAGTACTTC
CDR3: CASSLAGRPSYEQYF

D: NA
J: TRBJ2-3
V: TRBV6-1
size: few
DNA: TGTGCCAGCAGTGTGGGGACAATCACAGATACGCAGTATTTT
CDR3: CASSVGTITDTQYF

D: NA
J: TRBJ2-1
V: TRBV20-1
size: NA
DNA: TGCAGTGCTAGAGATCCAGGTCGTTACAATGAGCAGTTCTTC
CDR3: CSARDPGRYNEQFF

D: NA
J: TRBJ1-1
V: TRBV2
size: NA
DNA: TGTGCCAGCAAAACGGAACGGCAAGCTTTCTTT
CDR3: CASKTERQAFF

D: NA
J: TRBJ2-1
V: TRBV5-1
size: few
DNA: TGCGCCAGCAGCCTCAACGGACTCCACAATGAGCAGTTCTTC
CDR3: CASSLNGLHNEQFF

D: NA
J: TRBJ2-5
V: TRBV5-1
size: NA
DNA: TGCGCCAGCAGCTTGGGTAAATTGGGCCAGGAGACCCAGTACTTC
CDR3: CASSLGKLGQETQYF

D: NA
J: TRBJ1-2
V: TRBV10-1
size: few
DNA: TGCGCCAGCCGATACAAGGACAGTATAGGCTATGGCTACACCTTC
CDR3: CASRYKDSIGYGYTF

D: NA
J: TRBJ2-1
V: TRBV4-3
size: NA
DNA: TGCGCCAGCAGCCAAGATTTACTGGGACTTAGCCCCTACAATGAGCAGTTCTTC
CDR3: CASSQDLLGLSPYNEQFF

D: TRBD1
J: TRBJ1-5
V: TRBV7-2
size: few
DNA: TGTGCCAGCAGCGTGGGACAGGGGGCTGGACAGCCCCAGCATTTT
CDR3: CASSVGQGAGQPQHF

D: NA
J: TRBJ2-7
V: TRBV11-3
size: NA
DNA: TGTGCCAGCAGCCCCACCAGAGACGAGCAGTACTTC
CDR3: CASSPTRDEQYF

D: NA
J: TRBJ2-3
V: TRBV6-5
size: NA
DNA: TGTGCCAGCAGTTACTCAGCTAGCCCCTACACAGATACGCAGTATTTT
CDR3: CASSYSASPYTDTQYF

D: TRBD2
J: TRBJ2-1
V: TRBV20-1
size: few
DNA: TGCAGTGCTATGGGGCTAGCGGGAGGACTTTTGGATGAGCAGTTCTTC
CDR3: CSAMGLAGGLLDEQFF